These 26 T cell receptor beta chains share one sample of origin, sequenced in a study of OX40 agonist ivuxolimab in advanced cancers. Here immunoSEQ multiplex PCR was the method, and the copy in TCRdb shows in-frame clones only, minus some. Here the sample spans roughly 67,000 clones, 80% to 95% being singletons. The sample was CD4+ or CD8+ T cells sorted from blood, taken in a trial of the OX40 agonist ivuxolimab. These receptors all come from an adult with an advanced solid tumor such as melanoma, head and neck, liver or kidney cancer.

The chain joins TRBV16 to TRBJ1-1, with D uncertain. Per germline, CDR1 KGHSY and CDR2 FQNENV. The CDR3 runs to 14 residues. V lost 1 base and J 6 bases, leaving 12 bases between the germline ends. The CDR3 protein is CASSQLVSAAEAFF. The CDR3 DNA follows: TGTGCCAGCAGCCAATTGGTCTCAGCTGCTGAAGCTTTCTTT.

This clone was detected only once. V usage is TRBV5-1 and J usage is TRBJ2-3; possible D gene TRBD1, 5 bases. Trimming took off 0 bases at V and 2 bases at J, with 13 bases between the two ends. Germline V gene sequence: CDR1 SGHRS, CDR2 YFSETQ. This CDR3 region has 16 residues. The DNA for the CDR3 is TGCGCCAGCAGCTTGGGGACAACCACTATCACAGATACGCAGTATTTT. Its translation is CASSLGTTTITDTQYF.

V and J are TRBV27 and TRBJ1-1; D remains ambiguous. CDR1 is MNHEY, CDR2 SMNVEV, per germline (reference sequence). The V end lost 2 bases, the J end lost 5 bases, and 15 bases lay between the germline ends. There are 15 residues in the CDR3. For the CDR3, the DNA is TGTGCCAGCAGTTTAGGGGTGTCCGGCGGGACTGAAGCTTTCTTT. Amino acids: CASSLGVSGGTEAFF.

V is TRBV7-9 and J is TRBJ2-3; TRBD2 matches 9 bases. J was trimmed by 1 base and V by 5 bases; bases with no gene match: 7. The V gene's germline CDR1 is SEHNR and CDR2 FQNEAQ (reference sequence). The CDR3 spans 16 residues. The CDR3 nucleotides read TGTGCCAGCAGCCTCCCTGAGCGGGGGGGCACAGATACGCAGTATTTT. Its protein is CASSLPERGGTDTQYF.

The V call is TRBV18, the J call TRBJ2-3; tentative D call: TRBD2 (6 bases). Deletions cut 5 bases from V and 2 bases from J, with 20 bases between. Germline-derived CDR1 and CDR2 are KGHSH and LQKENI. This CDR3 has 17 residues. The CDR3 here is CASSSPTSSENTDTQYF. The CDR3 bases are TGTGCCAGCTCATCCCCCACATCTAGCGAAAACACAGATACGCAGTATTTT.

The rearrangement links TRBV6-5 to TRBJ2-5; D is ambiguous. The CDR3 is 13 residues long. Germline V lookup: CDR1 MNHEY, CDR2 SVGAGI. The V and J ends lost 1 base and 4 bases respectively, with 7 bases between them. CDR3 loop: CASSYYPGETQYF. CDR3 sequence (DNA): TGTGCCAGCAGTTACTATCCGGGAGAGACCCAGTACTTC.

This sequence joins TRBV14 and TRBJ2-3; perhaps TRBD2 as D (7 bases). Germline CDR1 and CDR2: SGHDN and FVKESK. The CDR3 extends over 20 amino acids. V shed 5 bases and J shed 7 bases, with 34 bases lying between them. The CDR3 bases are TGTGCCAGCAGCAAACGACAGGTGGCGCCGGCTAAACTAGCGTTTCATACGCAGTATTTT. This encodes CASSKRQVAPAKLAFHTQYF.

The CDR3 coding sequence is TGTGCCAGCAGTGAAGCTTGGGGAGAGAATCAGCCCCAGCATTTT. Amino acids: CASSEAWGENQPQHF. The chain has TRBV6-1 and TRBJ1-5; no reliable D call. This CDR3 has 15 amino acids. V dropped 0 bases and J dropped 4 bases, with 10 bases sitting between them. Germline CDR1 MNHNS, CDR2 SASEGT.

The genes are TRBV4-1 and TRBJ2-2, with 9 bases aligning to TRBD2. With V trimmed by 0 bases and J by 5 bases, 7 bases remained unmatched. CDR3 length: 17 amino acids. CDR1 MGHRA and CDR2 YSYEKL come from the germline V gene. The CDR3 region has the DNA TGCGCCAGCAGCCAAGAGGGTAGCGGGAGTGGGACCGGGGAGCTGTTTTTT. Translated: CASSQEGSGSGTGELFF.

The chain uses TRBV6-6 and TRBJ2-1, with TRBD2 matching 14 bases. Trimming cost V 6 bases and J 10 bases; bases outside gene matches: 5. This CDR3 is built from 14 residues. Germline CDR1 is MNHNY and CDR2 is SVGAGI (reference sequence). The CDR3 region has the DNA TGTGCCAGCAGCGAGACTAGCGGGGGGGCGGAGCAGTTCTTC. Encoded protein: CASSETSGGAEQFF.

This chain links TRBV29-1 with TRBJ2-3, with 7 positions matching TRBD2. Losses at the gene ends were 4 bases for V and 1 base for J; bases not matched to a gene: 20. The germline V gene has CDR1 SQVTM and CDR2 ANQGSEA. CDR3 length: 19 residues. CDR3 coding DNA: TGCAGCGTTGTATCTGTTTTGGGTACTGGGAGGGAAGGCACAGATACGCAGTATTTT. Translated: CSVVSVLGTGREGTDTQYF.

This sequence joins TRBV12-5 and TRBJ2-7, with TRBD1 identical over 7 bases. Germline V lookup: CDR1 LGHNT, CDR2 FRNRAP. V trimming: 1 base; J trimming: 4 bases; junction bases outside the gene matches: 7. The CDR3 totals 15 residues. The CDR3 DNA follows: TGTGCTAGTGGTTTGGGGCCTCAGGGGGTTTACGAGCAGTACTTC. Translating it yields CASGLGPQGVYEQYF.

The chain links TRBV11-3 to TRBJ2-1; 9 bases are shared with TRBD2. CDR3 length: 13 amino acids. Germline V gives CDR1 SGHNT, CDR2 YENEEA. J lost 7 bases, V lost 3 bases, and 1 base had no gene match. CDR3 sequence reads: CASSFTSGNEQFF. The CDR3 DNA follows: TGTGCCAGCAGCTTCACTAGCGGGAATGAGCAGTTCTTC.

CDR3 nucleotides: TGTGCCAGCAGACGAGGTAGCGGGGGGCAGAGCACAGATACGCAGTATTTT. Translating gives CASRRGSGGQSTDTQYF. The chain joins TRBV13 to TRBJ2-3, with TRBD2 matching 10 bases. V lost 6 bases, J lost 0 bases, and 9 bases stayed unmatched. Germline-derived CDR1 and CDR2 are PRHDT and FYEKMQ (reference sequence). CDR3 size: 17 residues.

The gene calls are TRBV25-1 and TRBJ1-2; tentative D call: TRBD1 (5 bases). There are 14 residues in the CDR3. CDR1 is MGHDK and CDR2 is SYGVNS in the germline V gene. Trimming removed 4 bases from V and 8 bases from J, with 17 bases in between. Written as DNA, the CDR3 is TGTGCCAGCAGTGGAGGGACTTCCAGAGGGGGCTACACCTTC. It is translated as CASSGGTSRGGYTF.

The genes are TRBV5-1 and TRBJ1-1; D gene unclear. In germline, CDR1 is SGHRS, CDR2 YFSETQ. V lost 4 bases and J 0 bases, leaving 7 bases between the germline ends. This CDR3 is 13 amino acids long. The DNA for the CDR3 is TGCGCCAGCAGCGCGACGTTGAACACTGAAGCTTTCTTT. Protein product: CASSATLNTEAFF.

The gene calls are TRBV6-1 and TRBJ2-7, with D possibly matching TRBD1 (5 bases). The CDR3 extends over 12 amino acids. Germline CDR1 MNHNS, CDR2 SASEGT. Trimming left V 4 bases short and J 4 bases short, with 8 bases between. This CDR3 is CASSAGSYEQYF. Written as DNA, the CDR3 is TGTGCCAGCAGTGCAGGGTCGTACGAGCAGTACTTC.

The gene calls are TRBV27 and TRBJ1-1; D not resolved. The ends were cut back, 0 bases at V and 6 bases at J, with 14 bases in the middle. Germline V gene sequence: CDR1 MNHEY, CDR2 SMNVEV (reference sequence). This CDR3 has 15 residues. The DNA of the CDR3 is TGTGCCAGCAGTTTATCGCGGGTTTCTGGGGCTGAAGCTTTCTTT. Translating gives CASSLSRVSGAEAFF.

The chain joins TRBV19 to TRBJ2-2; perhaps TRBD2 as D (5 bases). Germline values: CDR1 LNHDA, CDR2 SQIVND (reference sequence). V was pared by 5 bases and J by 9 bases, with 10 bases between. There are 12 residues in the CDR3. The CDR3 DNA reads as TGTGCCAGTAGTCCCTCGGGGTGGGAGCTGTTTTTT. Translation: CASSPSGWELFF.

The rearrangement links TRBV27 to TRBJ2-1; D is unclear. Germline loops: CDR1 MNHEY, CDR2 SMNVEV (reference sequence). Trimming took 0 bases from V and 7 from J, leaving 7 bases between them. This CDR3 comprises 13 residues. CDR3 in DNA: TGTGCCAGCAGTTTATCGTACAGAAATGAGCAGTTCTTC. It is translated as CASSLSYRNEQFF.

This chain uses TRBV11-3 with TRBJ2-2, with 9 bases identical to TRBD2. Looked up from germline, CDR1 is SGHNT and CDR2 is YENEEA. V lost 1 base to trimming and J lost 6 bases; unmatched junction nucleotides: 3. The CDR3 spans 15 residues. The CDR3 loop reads CASSLGGGAAGELFF. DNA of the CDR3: TGTGCCAGCAGCTTAGGCGGGGGGGCCGCCGGGGAGCTGTTTTTT.

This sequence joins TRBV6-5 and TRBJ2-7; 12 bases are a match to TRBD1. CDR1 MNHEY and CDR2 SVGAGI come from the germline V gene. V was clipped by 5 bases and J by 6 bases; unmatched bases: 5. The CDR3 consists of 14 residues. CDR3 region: CASSHWDRGPEQYF. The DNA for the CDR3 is TGTGCCAGCAGTCACTGGGACAGGGGGCCCGAGCAGTACTTC.

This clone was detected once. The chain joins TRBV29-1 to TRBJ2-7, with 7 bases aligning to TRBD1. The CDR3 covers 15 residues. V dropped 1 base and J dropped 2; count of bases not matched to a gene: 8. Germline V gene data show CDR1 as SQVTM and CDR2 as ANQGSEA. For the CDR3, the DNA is TGCAGCGTTGAAGCGCCTGACAGGGACCCCTACGAGCAGTACTTC. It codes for CSVEAPDRDPYEQYF.

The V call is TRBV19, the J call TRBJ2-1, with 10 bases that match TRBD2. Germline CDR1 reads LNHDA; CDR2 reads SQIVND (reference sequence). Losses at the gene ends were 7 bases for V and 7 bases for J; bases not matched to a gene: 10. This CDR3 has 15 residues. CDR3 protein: CASIPSGGLKNEQFF. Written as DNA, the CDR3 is TGTGCCAGTATCCCTAGCGGGGGTTTAAAGAATGAGCAGTTCTTC.

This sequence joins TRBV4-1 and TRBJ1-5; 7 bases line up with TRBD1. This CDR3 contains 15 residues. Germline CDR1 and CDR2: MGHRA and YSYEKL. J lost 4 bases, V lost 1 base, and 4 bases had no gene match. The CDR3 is CASSQGPTGNQPQHF. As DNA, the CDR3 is TGCGCCAGCAGCCAAGGACCGACAGGGAATCAGCCCCAGCATTTT.

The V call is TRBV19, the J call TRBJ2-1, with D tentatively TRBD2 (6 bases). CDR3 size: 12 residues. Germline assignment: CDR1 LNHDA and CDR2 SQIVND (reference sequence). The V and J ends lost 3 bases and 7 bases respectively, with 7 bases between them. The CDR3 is CASSIAGNEQFF. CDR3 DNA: TGTGCCAGTAGTATCGCGGGGAATGAGCAGTTCTTC.